This paragraph covers one TCR beta chain sequence. The antigen it binds to is not known. Base-call qualities are not available, and no considerably larger clone is one nucleotide away. The data were taken from a study of shared clonotypes between healthy human individuals (TCRdb year 2020). Background for the entire study: The cohort comprised two women and three men aged 18 to 49 years. Blood TCR repertoires of roughly five healthy adults were deeply sequenced to estimate repertoire size and the extent of clonotype sharing between individuals. Different laboratories and diverse techniques were used to prepare libraries and sequence TCR repertoires, to increase sequencing depth and limit assay-specific biases. Each donor's leukapheresis produced roughly between roughly 0.94 and 9.5 billion PBMCs. What the study reported, not specific to this receptor: The small number of donors limited the genetic and exposure-history diversity represented. Based on pairwise subsampling, the degree of clonotype sharing among donors was expected to be affected by sequencing depth. Sampling was limited to blood, and TCR repertoires in tissue likely differ from TCR repertoires in blood.

The donors were healthy, HIV-negative adults who had no recently reported acute infections or vaccinations. Every donor was a Caucasian adult living in Nashville, Tennessee, USA. In the unsorted samples, 90 million to 100 million PBMCs were counted, and genomic DNA was extracted using the QIAamp DNA Blood Mini kit. After blood collection by leukapheresis, PBMCs were isolated using Ficoll-Histopaque density gradient centrifugation and then cryopreserved in the vapor phase of liquid nitrogen. Using the deep immunoSEQ assay, TCR CDR3 regions were amplified from genomic DNA by multiplex PCR. Extracted genomic DNA from each cell subset was distributed evenly across all wells of several immunoSEQ 96-well plates, and each plate was treated as a replicate. For unsorted PBMC, approximately 0.3 ug of genomic DNA, equivalent to around 30,000 T cell genomes, went into each replicate PCR. Ten immunoSEQ deep assay plates were used to sequence unsorted PBMC genomic DNA. The purified libraries were quantified using a Qubit 3.0 fluorometer, sized with a Bioanalyzer 2100, and then quantified again using the KAPA Library Quantification kit. Every immunoSEQ 96-well plate was sequenced on a dedicated single-read 150-cycle Illumina NextSeq 550 flow cell. The source study handled its data this way. Because the immunoSEQ output included only junctional sequences and no quality scores, the filtering could not be the same as the filtering used for full-length reads. Sequences were annotated with PyIR, a Python wrapper for IgBLAST v1.9, using IMGT germline references to assign V/J genes and CDR3. Reads were removed for weak V/J assignments (E-value above 1e-6), missing CDR3, stop codons, out-of-frame junctions, or ambiguous translated residues. V3J clonotypes were defined as sequences sharing the same inferred V gene, J gene, and CDR3 amino acid sequence. Percentage overlap between repertoires was computed as shared unique clonotypes divided by the size of the smaller repertoire. Repertoire richness was assessed with RTK rarefaction, the Chao1 estimator, and Recon v2.1 estimates of unobserved clonotypes. TCRdb's version of the immuneACCESS table is confined to in-frame rearrangements and falls short of the full clone set. An unresolved V gene accounts for under half of the shortfall where checked; the remainder is of unknown origin. V and J calls and clone size are those listed in that table; D and trimming were worked out from the DNA. Counted in this sample were some 490,000 clones; approximately 82% of them appeared once. More than 10% of the sample goes to the ten largest clones.

Inclusive of the bounding cysteine and phenylalanine, the CDR3 is 16 residues long. Solely the CDR3 DNA is kept, with 48 bases framed from the first base. From V the trimming removes 3 bases and from J it removes 4 bases, while the gene matches leave 6 bases of the junction unaccounted for. For CDR1 and CDR2, the germline V gene lists SGHAT and FQNNGV. The sequence was obtained from a woman in her thirties or forties in good health. Some clones in this sample may be carry-over from other donors' samples. What was sequenced was PBMCs. The chain is made from TRBV11-2 and TRBJ2-7; the central 13 bases match TRBD2. The CDR3: CASSLGLAGNPYEQYF. The bases are TGTGCCAGCAGCTTGGGACTAGCGGGAAATCCTTACGAGCAGTACTTC.